The rows below give T cell receptor beta chains drawn from one sample of a study of cytomegalovirus exposure and HLA in healthy donors. This table comes from immunoSEQ multiplex PCR, and its TCRdb copy is limited to in-frame clones, with some not included. The data contain around 41,000 clones, 60% to 75% of them singletons. The sample taken for sequencing was PBMCs. These receptors were taken from a man aged 40-55 years in good health and CMV-seronegative. Each CDR3 is given with its conserved first and last residue. The D gene is left open where the match is weak. The size of a clone is reported for some rows only, either as once, few or many, or as a class for expanded clones.

J gene: TRBJ2-7; clone size: NA; V gene: TRBV7-9; D gene: TRBD2; CDR3 DNA: TGTGCCAGCAGCTTACCGGGGGGGCCCTCCTACGAGCAGTACTTC; CDR3 protein: CASSLPGGPSYEQYF
J gene: TRBJ1-5; clone size: NA; V gene: TRBV7-2; D gene: TRBD1; CDR3 DNA: TGTGCCAGCAGCTTAGACAGGGGAAGTCAGCCCCAGCATTTT; CDR3 protein: CASSLDRGSQPQHF
J gene: TRBJ1-5; clone size: NA; V gene: TRBV28; D gene: NA; CDR3 DNA: TGTGCCAGCAAACGGGCGTGGGGAGGGAATCAGCCCCAGCATTTT; CDR3 protein: CASKRAWGGNQPQHF
J gene: TRBJ2-1; clone size: NA; V gene: TRBV19; D gene: TRBD1; CDR3 DNA: TGTGCCAGCCGAGAGGGGGCAGGGGCTAACAATGAGCAGTTCTTC; CDR3 protein: CASREGAGANNEQFF
J gene: TRBJ2-5; clone size: NA; V gene: TRBV28; D gene: NA; CDR3 DNA: TGTGCCAGCAGCCGCCGGGTTGGTGCTCAAGAGACCCAGTACTTC; CDR3 protein: CASSRRVGAQETQYF
J gene: TRBJ2-7; clone size: NA; V gene: TRBV7-6; D gene: TRBD1; CDR3 DNA: TGTGCCAGCAGGGCGGGAACAGGGGGCTCCTACGAGCAGTACTTC; CDR3 protein: CASRAGTGGSYEQYF
J gene: TRBJ2-1; clone size: NA; V gene: TRBV30; D gene: NA; CDR3 DNA: TGTGCCTGGAGTGGGACAGAAGTAAATGAGCAGTTCTTC; CDR3 protein: CAWSGTEVNEQFF
J gene: TRBJ1-2; clone size: NA; V gene: TRBV29-1; D gene: NA; CDR3 DNA: TGCAGCGGCGGGACTGTTAGGGAGGGTGGCTACACCTTC; CDR3 protein: CSGGTVREGGYTF
J gene: TRBJ2-1; clone size: NA; V gene: TRBV7-2; D gene: NA; CDR3 DNA: TGTGCCAGCAGCTTAAGGGACTTCTCCTACAATGAGCAGTTCTTC; CDR3 protein: CASSLRDFSYNEQFF
J gene: TRBJ2-7; clone size: NA; V gene: TRBV10-3; D gene: TRBD2; CDR3 DNA: TGTGCCATCAGTGAATCTTTAGCGGGTTCCTCCTACGAGCAGTACTTC; CDR3 protein: CAISESLAGSSYEQYF
J gene: TRBJ2-1; clone size: NA; V gene: TRBV2; D gene: TRBD1; CDR3 DNA: TGTGCCAGCAGTGATCCTAACGGGGGACAGGGTTACAATGAGCAGTTCTTC; CDR3 protein: CASSDPNGGQGYNEQFF
J gene: TRBJ2-5; clone size: NA; V gene: TRBV7-3; D gene: NA; CDR3 DNA: TGTGCCAGCAGCTTAAGCAGCCAAGAGACCCAGTACTTC; CDR3 protein: CASSLSSQETQYF
J gene: TRBJ2-7; clone size: few; V gene: TRBV6-5; D gene: TRBD1; CDR3 DNA: TGTGCCAGCGGACAGGGCAGCTCCTACGAGCAGTACTTC; CDR3 protein: CASGQGSSYEQYF
J gene: TRBJ2-7; clone size: once; V gene: TRBV28; D gene: NA; CDR3 DNA: TGTGCCAGCCAGACTGACAGACCCTACGAGCAGTACTTC; CDR3 protein: CASQTDRPYEQYF
J gene: TRBJ1-5; clone size: NA; V gene: TRBV19; D gene: NA; CDR3 DNA: TGTGCCAGTAGTATTCAGGGACAGCCCCAGCATTTT; CDR3 protein: CASSIQGQPQHF
J gene: TRBJ2-6; clone size: NA; V gene: TRBV9; D gene: TRBD1; CDR3 DNA: TGTGCCAGCAGCGACGACAGGGCCCCTGGGGCCAACGTCCTGACTTTC; CDR3 protein: CASSDDRAPGANVLTF
J gene: TRBJ2-3; clone size: NA; V gene: TRBV10-3; D gene: TRBD2; CDR3 DNA: TGTGCCATCAGGGCAACTAGCGGGGGGACAGATACGCAGTATTTT; CDR3 protein: CAIRATSGGTDTQYF
J gene: TRBJ2-7; clone size: NA; V gene: TRBV29-1; D gene: NA; CDR3 DNA: TGCAGCGTTCGAAGGGGGTCGAACTCCTACGAGCAGTACTTC; CDR3 protein: CSVRRGSNSYEQYF
J gene: TRBJ1-1; clone size: NA; V gene: TRBV11-1; D gene: NA; CDR3 DNA: TGTGCCAGCAGCCAAGGCAGGGTGACTGAAGCTTTCTTT; CDR3 protein: CASSQGRVTEAFF
J gene: TRBJ2-6; clone size: NA; V gene: TRBV5-1; D gene: NA; CDR3 DNA: TGCGCCAGCAGCCTAGAGAAGGGGGCCAACGTCCTGACTTTC; CDR3 protein: CASSLEKGANVLTF
J gene: TRBJ2-5; clone size: NA; V gene: TRBV7-3; D gene: TRBD2; CDR3 DNA: TGTGCCAGCAGCTGGACTAGCGGGGAGACCCAGTACTTC; CDR3 protein: CASSWTSGETQYF
J gene: TRBJ1-4; clone size: NA; V gene: TRBV7-9; D gene: NA; CDR3 DNA: TGTGCCAGCAGCTTAGGTGGGAGCGAAAAACTGTTTTTT; CDR3 protein: CASSLGGSEKLFF
J gene: TRBJ1-6; clone size: NA; V gene: TRBV2; D gene: NA; CDR3 DNA: TGTGCCAGCAGTGTAGACATGGATAATTCACCCCTCCACTTT; CDR3 protein: CASSVDMDNSPLHF
J gene: TRBJ1-2; clone size: NA; V gene: TRBV6-5; D gene: NA; CDR3 DNA: TGTGCCAGCAGTCGCAGGGACTATGGCTACACCTTC; CDR3 protein: CASSRRDYGYTF
J gene: TRBJ2-5; clone size: NA; V gene: TRBV5-4; D gene: NA; CDR3 DNA: TGTGCCAGCAGCTTGAAAGGCGGGACGGCGTACCAAGAGACCCAGTACTTC; CDR3 protein: CASSLKGGTAYQETQYF
J gene: TRBJ2-7; clone size: NA; V gene: TRBV9; D gene: NA; CDR3 DNA: TGTGCCAGCAGCTCAGGGGCTAGCTACGAGCAGTACTTC; CDR3 protein: CASSSGASYEQYF
J gene: TRBJ2-5; clone size: NA; V gene: TRBV4-3; D gene: NA; CDR3 DNA: TGCGCCAGCAGCCAAGTGGGGGGGGGCCCGGAGACCCAGTACTTC; CDR3 protein: CASSQVGGGPETQYF
J gene: TRBJ2-7; clone size: NA; V gene: TRBV7-9; D gene: NA; CDR3 DNA: TGTGCCAGCTCACAAGACACTAGCTACGAGCAGTACTTC; CDR3 protein: CASSQDTSYEQYF
J gene: TRBJ2-3; clone size: NA; V gene: TRBV11-2; D gene: TRBD2; CDR3 DNA: TGTGCCAGCAGGCGGCTAGCGGGGGGGAGCACAGATACGCAGTATTTT; CDR3 protein: CASRRLAGGSTDTQYF
J gene: TRBJ2-5; clone size: once; V gene: TRBV7-2; D gene: TRBD2; CDR3 DNA: TGTGCCAGCAGTACCGGGACTAGCGGGCACGGGGCCCAGTACTTC; CDR3 protein: CASSTGTSGHGAQYF
J gene: TRBJ2-5; clone size: NA; V gene: TRBV5-1; D gene: TRBD1; CDR3 DNA: TGCGCCAGCACTCAGCCGGGACAGGGGGCTGGGGAGACCCAGTACTTC; CDR3 protein: CASTQPGQGAGETQYF
J gene: TRBJ2-5; clone size: few; V gene: TRBV5-1; D gene: NA; CDR3 DNA: TGCGCCAGCAGCCCTACTCCGGCGGCCGAGACCCAGTACTTC; CDR3 protein: CASSPTPAAETQYF
J gene: TRBJ2-3; clone size: NA; V gene: TRBV9; D gene: TRBD1; CDR3 DNA: TGTGCCAGCAGCCCCCGACAGGGGGCAGATACGCAGTATTTT; CDR3 protein: CASSPRQGADTQYF
J gene: TRBJ2-1; clone size: once; V gene: TRBV7-9; D gene: TRBD2; CDR3 DNA: TGTGCCAGCAGCTTAGCTAGCGGGGGTTATGAGCAGTTCTTC; CDR3 protein: CASSLASGGYEQFF
J gene: TRBJ2-2; clone size: few; V gene: TRBV7-9; D gene: TRBD1; CDR3 DNA: TGTGCCAGCACCGGCGGGACAGGGGCATCCGGGGAGCTGTTTTTT; CDR3 protein: CASTGGTGASGELFF
J gene: TRBJ2-7; clone size: NA; V gene: TRBV7-9; D gene: TRBD2; CDR3 DNA: TGTGCCAGCAGCCGACGACTAGCGGGGGAGTCCTACGAGCAGTACTTC; CDR3 protein: CASSRRLAGESYEQYF
J gene: TRBJ2-2; clone size: NA; V gene: TRBV7-9; D gene: TRBD2; CDR3 DNA: TGTGCCAGCAGCTCCCGGACTAGCGGGGAGCTGTTTTTT; CDR3 protein: CASSSRTSGELFF
J gene: TRBJ1-4; clone size: few; V gene: TRBV4-1; D gene: NA; CDR3 DNA: TGCGCCAGCAGCCCACGGGGGGACGAAAAACTGTTTTTT; CDR3 protein: CASSPRGDEKLFF
J gene: TRBJ2-7; clone size: NA; V gene: TRBV6-5; D gene: NA; CDR3 DNA: TGTGCCAGCAGTAAACAGACAGGCTCCTACGAGCAGTACTTC; CDR3 protein: CASSKQTGSYEQYF
J gene: TRBJ2-3; clone size: NA; V gene: TRBV2; D gene: TRBD2; CDR3 DNA: TGTGCCAGCAGAGGCATAGCGGGGGTTAGCACAGATACGCAGTATTTT; CDR3 protein: CASRGIAGVSTDTQYF
J gene: TRBJ2-7; clone size: NA; V gene: TRBV20-1; D gene: NA; CDR3 DNA: TGCAGTGCTAGAGAGTACGGGGAGCAGTACTTC; CDR3 protein: CSAREYGEQYF
J gene: TRBJ2-3; clone size: NA; V gene: TRBV10-3; D gene: TRBD1; CDR3 DNA: TGTGCCATCAGTGTTGGGGACAGGGGAACAGATACGCAGTATTTT; CDR3 protein: CAISVGDRGTDTQYF
J gene: TRBJ1-4; clone size: few; V gene: TRBV7-9; D gene: NA; CDR3 DNA: TGTGCCAGCAGCCTCACCTCGTTCGGGGTTAATGAAAAACTGTTTTTT; CDR3 protein: CASSLTSFGVNEKLFF
J gene: TRBJ1-1; clone size: few; V gene: TRBV4-1; D gene: NA; CDR3 DNA: TGCGCCAGCAGCCAAGTATTCCCCCAACAGGGAGGGGGCACTGAAGCTTTCTTT; CDR3 protein: CASSQVFPQQGGGTEAFF
J gene: TRBJ2-5; clone size: NA; V gene: TRBV5-4; D gene: TRBD2; CDR3 DNA: TGTGCCAGCAGCCCCGAGGTAGCGGGGGGTGAGACCCAGTACTTC; CDR3 protein: CASSPEVAGGETQYF
J gene: TRBJ1-6; clone size: NA; V gene: TRBV2; D gene: NA; CDR3 DNA: TGTGCCACCACTTCCTCCTATAATTCACCCCTCCACTTT; CDR3 protein: CATTSSYNSPLHF
J gene: TRBJ1-2; clone size: once; V gene: TRBV13; D gene: NA; CDR3 DNA: TGTGCCAGCAGCTTAGATTGGCAGAATAACTATGGCTACACCTTC; CDR3 protein: CASSLDWQNNYGYTF
J gene: TRBJ1-1; clone size: NA; V gene: TRBV5-1; D gene: TRBD1; CDR3 DNA: TGCGCCAGCAGCCCCCCTGGACAGGCGGGGACTGAAGCTTTCTTT; CDR3 protein: CASSPPGQAGTEAFF
J gene: TRBJ1-1; clone size: once; V gene: TRBV30; D gene: NA; CDR3 DNA: TGTGCCTGGAGTTTAGGGAGGGGCACTGAAGCTTTCTTT; CDR3 protein: CAWSLGRGTEAFF
J gene: TRBJ2-2; clone size: NA; V gene: TRBV6-5; D gene: NA; CDR3 DNA: TGTGCCAGCAGTTCGGGCGGGGAGCTGTTTTTT; CDR3 protein: CASSSGGELFF
J gene: TRBJ1-2; clone size: NA; V gene: TRBV6-6; D gene: TRBD1; CDR3 DNA: TGTGCCAGCAGAAACCGGGACAGGGGGTGGTATGGCTACACCTTC; CDR3 protein: CASRNRDRGWYGYTF
J gene: TRBJ1-5; clone size: NA; V gene: TRBV11-2; D gene: TRBD1; CDR3 DNA: TGTGCCAGCAGCTCAGACCGGGACAGCCCTTTTAGCAATCAGCCCCAGCATTTT; CDR3 protein: CASSSDRDSPFSNQPQHF
J gene: TRBJ1-5; clone size: NA; V gene: TRBV7-2; D gene: NA; CDR3 DNA: TGTGCCAGCAGTCCCGGGATTAGCAATCAGCCCCAGCATTTT; CDR3 protein: CASSPGISNQPQHF
J gene: TRBJ1-6; clone size: NA; V gene: TRBV6-6; D gene: TRBD1; CDR3 DNA: TGTGCCAGCAGTTACTCGGCGGGACAGCGGACCTCACCCCTCCACTTT; CDR3 protein: CASSYSAGQRTSPLHF
J gene: TRBJ1-2; clone size: NA; V gene: TRBV19; D gene: NA; CDR3 DNA: TGTGCCAGTAGTATTGAGAATGGCTACACCTTC; CDR3 protein: CASSIENGYTF